This passage covers 31 T cell receptor beta chains from one sample sequenced in a study of response to subunit inactivated influenza vaccine. TCRdb re-called the RT-PCR reads through MiXCR, storing one row per CDR3 protein. The sample holds 500,000 to 600,000 distinct CDR3 sequences, about 15% seen once. The sequencing used CD4+ T cells sorted from PBMCs, collected around 25 months after vaccination. The receptors shown here come from a man aged 45 to 70 who received an inactivated influenza vaccine.

J is TRBJ2-5 and V is TRBV29-1; no reliable D call. The CDR3 extends over 10 amino acids. Trimming shortened V by 4 bases and J by 4 bases, and 4 bases separated the two germline ends. Germline CDR1 is SQVTM and CDR2 is ANQGSEA. The CDR3: CSVVGETQYF. The CDR3 region has the DNA TGCAGCGTTGTAGGAGAGACCCAGTACTTC. Combining the CDR3 with reference TRBV29-1 and TRBJ2-5 gives the whole variable domain SAVISQKPSRDICQRGTSLTIQCQVDSQVTMMFWYRQQPGQSLTLIATANQGSEATYESGFVIDKFPISRPNLTFSTLTVSNMSPEDSSIYLCSVVGETQYFGPGTRLLVL.

This clonotype was counted many times. V and J are TRBV6-2 or TRBV6-3 and TRBJ2-1; 7 bases are a match to TRBD1. In germline, CDR1 is MNHEY, CDR2 SVGEGT. V dropped 5 bases and J dropped 6; count of bases not matched to a gene: 4. The CDR3 is 13 residues long. This chain's CDR3 is CASSRRQGNEQFF. The CDR3 DNA sequence: TGTGCCAGCAGTCGGAGACAGGGCAATGAGCAGTTCTTC.

This clonotype was seen more than once but under ten times. The rearrangement joins TRBV7-2 to TRBJ2-3; either TRBD1 or TRBD2 may fit D (6 bases each). This CDR3 comprises 15 residues. Trimming left V 5 bases short and J 4 bases short, with 16 bases between. Germline V gene sequence: CDR1 SGHTA, CDR2 FQGNSA. The CDR3 DNA follows: TGTGCCAGCAGCCGGGGGCAGCCAGGGGCAGATACGCAGTATTTT. It specifies CASSRGQPGADTQYF.

This clonotype appeared a few times. The chain employs TRBV4-3 and TRBJ2-5, with TRBD1 as a possible D gene (6 bases). Germline V CDR1 and CDR2: LGHNA, YSLEER. V shed 0 bases and J shed 7 bases, with 12 bases lying between them. The CDR3 sequence is 14 residues long. CDR3 sequence: CASSQDWGPGTQYF. In nucleotides, the CDR3 is TGCGCCAGCAGCCAAGATTGGGGGCCAGGGACCCAGTACTTC.

This clonotype was seen ten or more times. V gene TRBV4-3 combines with J gene TRBJ1-6; D ambiguous. CDR3 length: 15 amino acids. Looked up from germline, CDR1 is LGHNA and CDR2 is YSLEER. V gave up 4 bases and J gave up 6 bases, with 13 bases separating them. CDR3 in DNA: TGCGCCAGCAGCCGGACCATGGACGGTAATTCACCCCTCCACTTT. This gives the protein CASSRTMDGNSPLHF.

In this sample, this clonotype turned up once. This chain joins TRBV7-8 and TRBJ1-1, with 7 bases aligning to TRBD1. This CDR3 has 15 residues. Germline assignment: CDR1 SGHVS and CDR2 FQNEAQ. The V segment lost 5 bases and the J segment 4 bases; nucleotides outside the gene matches: 10. The CDR3 nucleotides are TGTGCCAGCAGCCTCACTGGGACAGAAGGCACTGAAGCTTTCTTT. As protein: CASSLTGTEGTEAFF.

In this sample, this clonotype turned up many times. The gene calls are TRBV10-3 and TRBJ2-7; D is possibly TRBD1 or TRBD2 (5 bases each). Deletions cut 10 bases from V and 6 bases from J, with 19 bases between. Germline loops: CDR1 ENHRY, CDR2 SYGVKD. This CDR3 region has 13 residues. CDR3 amino acids: CATGAGKVSEQYF. CDR3 coding DNA: TGTGCCACCGGGGCAGGGAAAGTCTCCGAGCAGTACTTC.

DNA of the CDR3: TGTGCCAGCAGCTCCCGGGGGGGAACAGCCACAGATACGCAGTATTTT. Residues: CASSSRGGTATDTQYF. The chain uses TRBV12-3 or TRBV12-4 and TRBJ2-3; the match to TRBD2 covers 8 bases. The CDR3 contains 16 residues. V was clipped by 6 bases and J by 2 bases; unmatched bases: 10.

Comments on this clonotype: No conserved phenylalanine or tryptophan is present at the end of the CDR3, so a read error is the likely explanation. The chain has TRBV6-4 and TRBJ2-1, with TRBD2 matching 9 bases. Per the germline V gene, CDR1 is MRHNA and CDR2 is SNTAGT. This CDR3 comprises 18 residues. J was trimmed by 6 bases and V by 6 bases; bases with no gene match: 18. CDR3 in amino acids: CASRAPLREGQRVNEQFS. In DNA, the CDR3 is TGTGCCAGCAGAGCTCCTCTGCGGGAGGGCCAAAGGGTCAATGAGCAGTTCTCC.

This clonotype has at least ten counts. The chain has TRBV4-1 and TRBJ1-4; 7 bases match TRBD1. J was trimmed by 5 bases and V by 0 bases; bases with no gene match: 3. This CDR3 is 15 amino acids long. The V gene's germline CDR1 is MGHRA and CDR2 YSYEKL. CDR3 bases: TGCGCCAGCAGCCAAGATGTGACAGGGAATGAAAAACTGTTTTTT. Its protein product is CASSQDVTGNEKLFF.

The rearrangement joins TRBV9 to TRBJ2-3, with unresolved D. The CDR3 loop spans 14 amino acids. V shed 0 bases and J shed 4 bases, with 9 bases lying between them. Germline-derived CDR1 and CDR2 are SGDLS and YYNGEE. The CDR3 bases are TGTGCCAGCAGCGTAGTGTCAGTCTCAGATACGCAGTATTTT. This translates into CASSVVSVSDTQYF.

The V and J genes are TRBV6-1 and TRBJ1-2; D is undetermined. Germline-derived CDR1 and CDR2 are MNHNS and SASEGT. The CDR3 runs 11 residues. V lost 3 bases to trimming and J lost 5 bases, with 4 bases between them. The CDR3 reads CASSDPYGYTF. CDR3 in DNA: TGTGCCAGCAGTGACCCTTATGGCTACACCTTC.

With respect to this clonotype: A read error may be the cause here, since a much bigger clone is one base away. V gene TRBV10-3 combines with J gene TRBJ2-1; D uncertain. Germline assignment: CDR1 ENHRY and CDR2 SYGVKD. This CDR3 spans 16 amino acids. The CDR3 coding sequence is TGTGCCATCAGTGAGTCCATGTCTTTCTCCTACAATGTGCAGTTCTTC. It codes for CAISESMSFSYNVQFF.

This clonotype was recorded at least ten times. The chain carries TRBV11-2 and TRBJ1-2; no firm D call. The CDR3 length is 14 residues. V lost 9 bases and J 7 bases, leaving 21 bases between the germline ends. Germline V gene lookup returns CDR1 SGHAT and CDR2 FQNNGV. The CDR3 DNA reads as TGTGCCAGTGGACCTGGTGGTATCGAGTCTGGCTACACCTTC. Its translation is CASGPGGIESGYTF.

This chain joins TRBV24-1 and TRBJ2-1; the match to TRBD1 covers 9 bases. Germline CDR1 reads KGHDR; CDR2 reads SFDVKD. The CDR3 is 14 residues long. The V and J ends lost 4 bases and 4 bases, in that order; junction bases with no gene match: 1. CDR3 DNA: TGTGCCACCAGTGAGGACAGGGGTTACAATGAGCAGTTCTTC. Its translation is CATSEDRGYNEQFF.

The rearrangement joins TRBV10-3 to TRBJ2-3, with D unclear. Germline lookup yields CDR1 ENHRY and CDR2 SYGVKD. The CDR3 covers 13 residues. V lost 0 bases and J lost 11, with 12 bases in between. CDR3 amino acids: CAISESQPNGQYF. DNA for the CDR3: TGTGCCATCAGTGAGTCGCAGCCAAACGGGCAGTATTTT.

The chain couples TRBV5-4 to TRBJ1-4, with a possible D match to TRBD1 (5 bases). The ends were cut back, 2 bases at V and 9 bases at J, with 14 bases in the middle. The CDR3 has 14 amino acids. Germline V lookup: CDR1 SGHNT, CDR2 YYREEE (reference sequence). This CDR3 reads CASSLQENPKKLFF. CDR3 bases: TGTGCCAGCAGCTTACAGGAGAATCCGAAAAAACTGTTTTTT.

The rearrangement joins TRBV7-6 to TRBJ2-5; no clear D. The CDR3 is 16 residues long. The V end lost 0 bases, the J end lost 4 bases, and 15 bases lay between the germline ends. Looked up from germline, CDR1 is SGHVS and CDR2 is FNYEAQ. CDR3 residues: CASSLAAKRRTETQYF. The CDR3 DNA follows: TGTGCCAGCAGCTTAGCTGCCAAACGGCGGACAGAGACCCAGTACTTC.

This clonotype occurred many times. The rearrangement uses TRBV12-3 or TRBV12-4 and TRBJ2-4; D remains ambiguous. Between the trimmed V and J ends, which lost 2 bases and 8 bases, there was a span of 13 bases. This CDR3 has 14 amino acids. The CDR3 sequence is CASSLHGPTDIQYF. CDR3 nucleotides: TGTGCCAGCAGTTTACACGGGCCGACGGACATTCAGTACTTC.

V and J are TRBV12-3 or TRBV12-4 and TRBJ1-6; TRBD1 might be the D (5 bases). Between the trimmed V and J ends, which lost 2 bases and 3 bases, there was a span of 8 bases. The CDR3 is 15 amino acids. CDR3 region: CASSLHQGYNSPLHF. The CDR3 DNA is TGTGCCAGCAGTTTACATCAGGGCTATAATTCACCCCTCCACTTT.

The chain carries TRBV6-2 or TRBV6-3 and TRBJ2-5; the D gene is possibly TRBD1 (6 bases). V lost 10 bases and J lost 5, with 14 bases in between. CDR3 length: 12 amino acids. Germline CDR1 reads MNHEY; CDR2 reads SVGEGT. For the CDR3, the DNA is TGTGCCACAGCCACAGGGATTGAGACCCAGTACTTC. This gives the protein CATATGIETQYF.

The chain combines TRBV30 with TRBJ2-3; 8 bases fit TRBD1. The CDR3 contains 12 residues. V was pared by 6 bases and J by 5 bases, with 4 bases of the junction left unmatched. The germline V gene encodes CDR1 GTSNPN and CDR2 SVGIG (reference sequence). CDR3 region: CACGQGLDTQYF. The CDR3 DNA follows: TGTGCCTGCGGACAGGGCTTAGATACGCAGTATTTT.

The V gene is TRBV20-1, the J gene TRBJ2-1; 12 nucleotides line up with TRBD2. V dropped 0 bases and J dropped 9; count of bases not matched to a gene: 9. Germline V lookup: CDR1 DFQATT, CDR2 SNEGSKA (reference sequence). This CDR3 is built from 16 residues. CDR3 coding DNA: TGCAGTGCTAGAGATTTTGCTAGCGGGAGGGCCGGTGAGCAGTTCTTC. This codes for CSARDFASGRAGEQFF.

The rearrangement joins TRBV15 to TRBJ2-3, with D possibly TRBD1 on 6 matching bases. V was clipped by 5 bases and J by 7 bases, with 13 bases between them. The CDR3 is 13 amino acids. Germline CDR1 reads LNHNV; CDR2 reads YYDKDF (reference sequence). The CDR3 DNA reads TGTGCCACCAGCCGGCAGGGGCGGAATACGCAGTATTTT. Its protein product is CATSRQGRNTQYF. The full variable domain, in which reference TRBV15 and TRBJ2-3 provide the parts outside the CDR3, is DAMVIQNPRYQVTQFGKPVTLSCSQTLNHNVMYWYQQKSSQAPKLLFHYYDKDFNNEADTPDNFQSRRPNTSFCFLDIRSPGLGDTAMYLCATSRQGRNTQYFGPGTRLTVL.

This rearrangement joins TRBV18 to TRBJ2-3; 8 bases agree with TRBD2. V dropped 2 bases and J dropped 2; count of bases not matched to a gene: 9. The CDR3 is 17 amino acids. CDR1 is KGHSH and CDR2 is LQKENI in the germline V gene. CDR3 sequence reads: CASSPSSRGGNTDTQYF. Written as DNA, the CDR3 is TGTGCCAGCTCACCATCGTCCCGCGGGGGGAACACAGATACGCAGTATTTT.

The chain has TRBV6-5 and TRBJ2-5, with unresolved D. Germline V CDR1 and CDR2: MNHEY, SVGAGI. The length of the CDR3 is 14 residues. V dropped 0 bases and J dropped 2 bases, with 7 bases sitting between them. DNA of the CDR3: TGTGCCAGCAGTTACTCGCTCCATCAAGAGACCCAGTACTTC. This encodes CASSYSLHQETQYF.

This clonotype appeared many times. The genes are TRBV7-2 and TRBJ2-7; 7 bases line up with TRBD2. The germline gives CDR1 SGHTA, CDR2 FQGNSA. The CDR3 loop spans 15 amino acids. V shed 4 bases and J 2 bases; nucleotides not matched to a gene: 8. CDR3: CASSYGLETTYEQYF. CDR3 DNA sequence: TGTGCCAGCAGCTACGGACTAGAAACTACCTACGAGCAGTACTTC.

The V call is TRBV20-1, the J call TRBJ2-3; 7 bases match TRBD1. V lost 3 bases to trimming and J lost 3 bases; unmatched junction nucleotides: 3. Germline CDR1 DFQATT, CDR2 SNEGSKA (reference sequence). The CDR3 has 13 residues. This chain's CDR3 is CSARTGLTDTQYF. In DNA form, the CDR3 reads TGCAGTGCTAGGACAGGGCTGACAGATACGCAGTATTTT.

The chain recombines TRBV28 with TRBJ2-7; D perhaps matches TRBD2 (5 bases). Trimming left V 1 base short and J 0 bases short, with 16 bases between. This CDR3 is built from 17 residues. Germline CDR1 MDHEN, CDR2 SYDVKM. In DNA, the CDR3 is TGTGCCAGCAGTTTATTGGGCCTAGCCACAACCTCCTACGAGCAGTACTTC. This encodes CASSLLGLATTSYEQYF. Using reference TRBV28 and TRBJ2-7 for the parts outside the CDR3, the full variable domain is DVKVTQSSRYLVKRTGEKVFLECVQDMDHENMFWYRQDPGLGLRLIYFSYDVKMKEKGDIPEGYSVSREKKERFSLILESASTNQTSMYLCASSLLGLATTSYEQYFGPGTRLTVT.

This chain uses TRBV3-1 with TRBJ2-7; 7 nucleotides match TRBD2. Unmatched junction bases numbered 11, after V lost 2 bases and J lost 7 bases. Germline CDR1 and CDR2: LGHDT and YNNKEL (reference sequence). This CDR3 has 15 amino acids. CDR3 bases: TGTGCCAGCAGCCAACAGACTAGCAGGCCAGGAGAGCAGTACTTC. This sequence encodes CASSQQTSRPGEQYF.

This clonotype appeared many times. The rearrangement links TRBV28 to TRBJ2-4; D remains unclear. The CDR3 totals 16 residues. Between the trimmed V and J ends, which lost 7 bases and 0 bases, there was a span of 16 bases. CDR1 MDHEN and CDR2 SYDVKM come from the germline V gene. The CDR3 is CASKGRRRIAKNIQYF. CDR3 nucleotide sequence: TGTGCCAGCAAGGGCCGTCGCCGGATAGCCAAAAACATTCAGTACTTC.